Listed here are 25 T cell receptor beta chains from one sample, sequenced in a study of T cell responses to AZD1222 COVID-19 vaccine. Produced via immunoSEQ multiplex PCR; TCRdb's table is partial and in-frame only. The sample holds about 180,000 clones, 70% to 90% seen once. This sample comprised peripheral blood, obtained 28 days after the second dose of the MenACWY control vaccine. These receptors originate from an adult who received the MenACWY meningococcal vaccine as a control.

The chain links TRBV14 to TRBJ1-1; no clear D gene. The V and J ends lost 4 bases and 6 bases respectively, with 21 bases between them. The CDR3 loop spans 16 amino acids. Germline V CDR1 and CDR2: SGHDN, FVKESK. DNA for the CDR3: TGTGCCAGCAGCCCCAGGACTCACAGCCGGACTTCTGAAGCTTTCTTT. As protein: CASSPRTHSRTSEAFF.

There are a few counts of this clone. The genes are TRBV6-6 and TRBJ2-7, with a tentative D call TRBD2 (6 bases). Germline lookup yields CDR1 MNHNY and CDR2 SVGAGI (reference sequence). The CDR3 is made up of 17 amino acids. V was cut by 5 bases and J by 0 bases, with 20 bases left in between. The CDR3 spells CASSPPWVAASSYEQYF. CDR3 sequence (DNA): TGTGCCAGCAGTCCCCCCTGGGTAGCGGCGTCCTCCTACGAGCAGTACTTC.

This clone was seen once. This chain connects TRBV6-2 or TRBV6-3 to TRBJ2-5; 12 nucleotides match TRBD2. The germline V gene has CDR1 MNHEY and CDR2 SVGEGT. The CDR3 is 16 residues long. V trimming: 5 bases; J trimming: 1 base; junction bases outside the gene matches: 5. The CDR3 sequence: CASSAPSGRAQETQYF. The CDR3 DNA reads TGTGCCAGCAGTGCGCCTAGCGGGAGGGCCCAAGAGACCCAGTACTTC.

This clone showed up just once. The junction differs from germline at one of its ends, possibly a read error. Other DNA sequences in the sample encode the same CDR3. The chain joins TRBV7-9 to TRBJ1-4; D is perhaps TRBD1 (5 bases). From germline, CDR1 is SEHNR and CDR2 FQNEAQ (reference sequence). The CDR3 is 15 amino acids. The CDR3 loop is CASSGAGATNEKLFF. CDR3 coding DNA: TGTGCCAGCAGCGGGGCCGGGGCAACTAATGAAAAACTGTTTTTC.

The rearrangement joins TRBV7-9 to TRBJ2-7; 8 bases are a match to TRBD2. Looked up from germline, CDR1 is SEHNR and CDR2 is FQNEAQ (reference sequence). This CDR3 is 15 amino acids long. Trimming removed 2 bases from V and 2 bases from J; junction bases left unmatched: 5. CDR3 sequence: CASSLSTSGTYEQYF. The CDR3 nucleotides are TGTGCCAGCAGCTTAAGCACTAGCGGAACCTACGAGCAGTACTTC.

V is TRBV5-1 and J is TRBJ2-1; D call uncertain. Trimming took 1 base from V and 9 from J, leaving 20 bases between them. Germline assignment: CDR1 SGHRS and CDR2 YFSETQ. This CDR3 spans 16 amino acids. The CDR3 loop is CASSLRTLNGVPEQFF. The DNA for the CDR3 is TGCGCCAGCAGCTTGAGGACGCTTAACGGAGTACCTGAGCAGTTCTTC.

The J gene is TRBJ2-7, the V gene TRBV28; D possibly corresponds to TRBD1 (6 bases). Trimming cost V 4 bases and J 0 bases, with 7 bases left between them. Germline CDR1 and CDR2: MDHEN and SYDVKM. The CDR3 is 13 amino acids. This chain's CDR3 is CASSSGASYEQYF. The DNA for the CDR3 is TGTGCCAGCAGTTCAGGGGCCTCCTACGAGCAGTACTTC.

This clone has just a few counts. The V and J genes are TRBV19 and TRBJ1-3, with 7 bases that match TRBD1. Unmatched junction bases numbered 10, after V lost 5 bases and J lost 0 bases. This CDR3 has 17 residues. Germline V lookup: CDR1 LNHDA, CDR2 SQIVND (reference sequence). CDR3 in amino acids: CASSPDATGASGNTIYF. For the CDR3, the DNA is TGTGCCAGTAGTCCGGACGCCACAGGGGCCTCTGGAAACACCATATATTTT.

This chain joins TRBV6-5 and TRBJ1-2, with 12 bases that match TRBD1. Trimming took 0 bases from V and 7 from J; bases not matched to a gene: 3. Germline V gene lookup returns CDR1 MNHEY and CDR2 SVGAGI. This CDR3 has 15 residues. The chain's CDR3 is CASSYSGQGAAGYTF. CDR3 nucleotides: TGTGCCAGCAGTTACTCGGGACAGGGGGCAGCTGGCTACACCTTC.

This clone came up once. V gene TRBV10-2 combines with J gene TRBJ2-7; no clear D gene. Germline V gene lookup returns CDR1 WSHSY and CDR2 SAAADI. The CDR3 sequence is 14 residues long. The V and J ends lost 6 bases and 0 bases respectively, with 12 bases between them. As DNA, the CDR3 is TGCGCCAGCAGGGACGCGTTAAGCTCCTACGAGCAGTACTTC. Translating gives CASRDALSSYEQYF.

The J gene is TRBJ1-3, the V gene TRBV6-5, with a weak D call TRBD1 (5 bases). This CDR3 is 13 amino acids long. Germline lookup yields CDR1 MNHEY and CDR2 SVGAGI. V was clipped by 6 bases and J by 4 bases, with 10 bases between them. This CDR3 reads CASSRGDGNTIYF. The CDR3, as DNA: TGTGCCAGCAGCCGGGGGGACGGAAACACCATATATTTT.

The chain has TRBV5-5 and TRBJ1-4; unclear D gene. The CDR3 runs to 16 residues. Trimming removed 1 base at V and 6 bases at J, with 16 bases between. The germline V gene has CDR1 SGHKS and CDR2 YYEKEE (reference sequence). CDR3 coding DNA: TGTGCCAGCAGCTTGACAGAACCAGTTTGGGATGAAAAACTGTTTTTT. It yields the protein CASSLTEPVWDEKLFF.

This chain links TRBV6-5 with TRBJ1-2; 10 positions agree with TRBD1. Germline CDR1 reads MNHEY; CDR2 reads SVGAGI. The CDR3 contains 15 residues. J gave up 2 bases and V 4 bases, and 4 bases lay outside the gene matches. The CDR3 is CASSSRDRGNYGYTF. The CDR3 nucleotides are TGTGCCAGCAGTTCCCGGGACAGGGGAAACTATGGCTACACCTTC.

This chain connects TRBV12-3 or TRBV12-4 to TRBJ2-5; D is perhaps TRBD2 (5 bases). The CDR3 length is 13 residues. Trimming cost V 6 bases and J 5 bases, with 13 bases left between them. CDR3 sequence reads: CASSTSRRETQYF. The CDR3 coding sequence is TGTGCCAGCAGCACTTCGCGGAGGGAGACCCAGTACTTC.

The CDR3 DNA is TGTGCCAGCAGTTCGGACAGGGCGATTCAGCCCCAGCATTTT. Encoded protein: CASSSDRAIQPQHF. The J gene is TRBJ1-5, the V gene TRBV2; 8 bases are shared with TRBD1. V trimming: 5 bases; J trimming: 6 bases; junction bases outside the gene matches: 6. Germline V gene data show CDR1 as SNHLY and CDR2 as FYNNEI. This CDR3 spans 14 amino acids.

In its sample, this clone was seen a few times. J is TRBJ2-2 and V is TRBV28; TRBD2 matches 9 bases. The CDR3 loop spans 15 amino acids. CDR1 MDHEN and CDR2 SYDVKM come from the germline V gene. For the CDR3, the DNA is TGTGCGGAGGGAGCGGGAGGATTGAACACCGGGGAGCTGTTTTTT. Translated: CAEGAGGLNTGELFF.

This chain uses TRBV7-3 with TRBJ2-1, with D unresolved. V was trimmed by 0 bases and J by 4 bases, leaving 4 bases between them. Germline V gene lookup returns CDR1 SGHTA and CDR2 FQGTGA. The CDR3 runs 13 residues. The CDR3 bases are TGTGCCAGCAGCTTAACCGGATACAATGAGCAGTTCTTC. Its translation: CASSLTGYNEQFF.

This clone was seen once. The chain has TRBV5-5 and TRBJ1-1, with no clear D. V dropped 2 bases and J dropped 6 bases, with 11 bases sitting between them. Per germline, CDR1 SGHKS and CDR2 YYEKEE (reference sequence). This CDR3 is built from 13 residues. The CDR3 region is CASSFSGRPEAFF. For the CDR3, the DNA is TGTGCCAGCAGCTTCTCTGGCCGGCCTGAAGCTTTCTTT.

The J gene is TRBJ1-1, the V gene TRBV7-9; unclear D gene. There are 14 residues in the CDR3. Germline CDR1 is SEHNR and CDR2 is FQNEAQ (reference sequence). Trimming shortened V by 1 base and J by 6 bases, and 12 bases separated the two germline ends. The CDR3 sequence is CASSLGLTGSEAFF. The CDR3 DNA is TGTGCCAGCAGCTTAGGCCTTACCGGGTCTGAAGCTTTCTTT.

This rearrangement joins TRBV20-1 to TRBJ1-5, with D possibly being TRBD1 (5 bases). This CDR3 has 14 residues. V was cut by 3 bases and J by 2 bases, with 11 bases left in between. Germline-derived CDR1 and CDR2 are DFQATT and SNEGSKA (reference sequence). CDR3 nucleotides: TGCAGTGCTAGTTGGGGCTGGGGCAATCAGCCCCAGCATTTT. It translates to CSASWGWGNQPQHF.

The genes are TRBV5-1 and TRBJ1-1, with D hard to call. V gave up 5 bases and J gave up 1 base, with 6 bases separating them. CDR3 length: 12 amino acids. Germline CDR1 reads SGHRS; CDR2 reads YFSETQ. The CDR3 nucleotides read TGCGCCAGCAGGACGCCGAACACTGAAGCTTTCTTT. Its protein product is CASRTPNTEAFF.

This chain links TRBV7-2 with TRBJ1-5; D is possibly TRBD1 (5 bases). The CDR3 totals 15 residues. Trimming stripped 2 bases from V and 6 bases from J, with 14 bases between. Germline V CDR1 and CDR2: SGHTA, FQGNSA. In DNA form, the CDR3 reads TGTGCCAGCAGCTTATGGGCAGGGCGAAGTCAGCCCCAGCATTTT. Its translation is CASSLWAGRSQPQHF. Supplemented by reference TRBV7-2 and TRBJ1-5, the full variable domain reads GAGVSQSPSNKVTEKGKDVELRCDPISGHTALYWYRQSLGQGLEFLIYFQGNSAPDKSGLPSDRFSAERTGGSVSTLTIQRTQQEDSAVYLCASSLWAGRSQPQHFGDGTRLSIL.

V is TRBV6-5 and J is TRBJ1-6; D gene ambiguous. The CDR3 runs to 15 residues. Between the trimmed V and J ends, which lost 8 bases and 8 bases, there was a span of 19 bases. CDR1 and CDR2 (germline): MNHEY, SVGAGI. The DNA of the CDR3 is TGTGCCAGCTCCATCGGTTCTCCCCCTTATTCACCCCTCCACTTT. Protein sequence: CASSIGSPPYSPLHF.

This clone has just one count. The CDR3 is CASSYGAGRGYEQYF. The DNA of the CDR3 is TGCGCCAGCAGCTATGGAGCGGGACGAGGCTACGAGCAGTACTTC. This chain links TRBV5-1 with TRBJ2-7; 7 positions agree with TRBD2. Trimming took 3 bases from V and 3 from J; bases not matched to a gene: 9. Germline V gene data show CDR1 as SGHRS and CDR2 as YFSETQ. The CDR3 totals 15 residues.

A few counts support this clone. The genes are TRBV5-1 and TRBJ2-1; TRBD2 matches at 7 bases. Losses at the gene ends were 0 bases for V and 3 bases for J; bases not matched to a gene: 3. The CDR3 loop spans 15 amino acids. Per the germline V gene, CDR1 is SGHRS and CDR2 is YFSETQ. CDR3 region: CASSLEGGDYNEQFF. The DNA of the CDR3 is TGCGCCAGCAGCTTGGAGGGAGGGGACTACAATGAGCAGTTCTTC.